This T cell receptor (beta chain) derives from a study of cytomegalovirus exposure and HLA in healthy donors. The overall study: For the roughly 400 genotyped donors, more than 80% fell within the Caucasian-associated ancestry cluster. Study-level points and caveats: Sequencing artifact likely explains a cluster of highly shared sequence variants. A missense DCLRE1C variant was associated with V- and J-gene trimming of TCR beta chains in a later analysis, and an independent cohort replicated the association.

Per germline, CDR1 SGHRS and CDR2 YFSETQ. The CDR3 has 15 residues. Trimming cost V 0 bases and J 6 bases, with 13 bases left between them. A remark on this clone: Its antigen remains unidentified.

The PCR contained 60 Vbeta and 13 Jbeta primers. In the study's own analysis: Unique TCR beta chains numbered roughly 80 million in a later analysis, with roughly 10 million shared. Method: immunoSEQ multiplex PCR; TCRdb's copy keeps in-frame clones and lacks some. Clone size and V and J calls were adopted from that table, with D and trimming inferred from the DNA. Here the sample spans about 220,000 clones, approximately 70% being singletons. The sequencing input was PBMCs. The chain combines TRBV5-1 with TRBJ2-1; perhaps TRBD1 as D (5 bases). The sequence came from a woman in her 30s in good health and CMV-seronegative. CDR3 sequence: CASSLGAGPLNEQFF. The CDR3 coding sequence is TGCGCCAGCAGCTTGGGGGCAGGGCCCCTCAATGAGCAGTTCTTC.